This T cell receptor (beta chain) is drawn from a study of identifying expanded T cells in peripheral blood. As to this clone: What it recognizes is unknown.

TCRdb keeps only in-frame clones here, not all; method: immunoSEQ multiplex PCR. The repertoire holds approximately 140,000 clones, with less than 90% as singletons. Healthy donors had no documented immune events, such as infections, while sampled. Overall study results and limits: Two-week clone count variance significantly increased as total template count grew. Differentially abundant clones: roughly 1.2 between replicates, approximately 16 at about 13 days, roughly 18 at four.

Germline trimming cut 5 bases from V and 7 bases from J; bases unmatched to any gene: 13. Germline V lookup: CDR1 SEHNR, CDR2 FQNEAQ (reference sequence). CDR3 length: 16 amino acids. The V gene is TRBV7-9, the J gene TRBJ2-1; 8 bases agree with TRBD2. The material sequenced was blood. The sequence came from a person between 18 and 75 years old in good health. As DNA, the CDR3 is TGTGCCAGCAGCCCACGACTAGCGCTTTTTCTGAATGAGCAGTTCTTC. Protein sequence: CASSPRLALFLNEQFF.